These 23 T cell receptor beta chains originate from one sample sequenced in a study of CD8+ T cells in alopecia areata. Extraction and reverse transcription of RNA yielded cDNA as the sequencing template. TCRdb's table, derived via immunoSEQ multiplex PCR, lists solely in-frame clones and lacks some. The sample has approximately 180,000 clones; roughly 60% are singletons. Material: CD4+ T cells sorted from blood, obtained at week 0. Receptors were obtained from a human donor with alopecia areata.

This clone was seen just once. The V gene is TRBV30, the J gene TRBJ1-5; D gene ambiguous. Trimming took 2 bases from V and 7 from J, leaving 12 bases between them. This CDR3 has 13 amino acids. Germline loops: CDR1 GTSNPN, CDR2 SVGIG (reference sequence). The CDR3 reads CAWSSGMEQPQHF. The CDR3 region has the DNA TGTGCCTGGAGTTCTGGGATGGAACAGCCCCAGCATTTT. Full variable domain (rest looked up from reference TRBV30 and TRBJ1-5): SQTIHQWPATLVQPVGSPLSLECTVEGTSNPNLYWYRQAAGRGLQLLFYSVGIGQISSEVPQNLSASRPQDRQFILSSKKLLLSDSGFYLCAWSSGMEQPQHFGDGTRLSIL.

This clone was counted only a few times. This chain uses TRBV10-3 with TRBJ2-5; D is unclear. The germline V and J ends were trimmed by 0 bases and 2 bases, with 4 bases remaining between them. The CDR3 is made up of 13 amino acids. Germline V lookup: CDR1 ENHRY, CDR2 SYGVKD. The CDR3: CAISESTQETQYF. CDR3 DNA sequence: TGTGCCATCAGTGAGTCAACACAAGAGACCCAGTACTTC.

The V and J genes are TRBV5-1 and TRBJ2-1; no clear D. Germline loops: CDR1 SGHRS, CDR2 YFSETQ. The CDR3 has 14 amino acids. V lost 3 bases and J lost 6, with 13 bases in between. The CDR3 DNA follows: TGCGCCAGCAGCTCCTCTGTGGCTGTCAATGAGCAGTTCTTC. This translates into CASSSSVAVNEQFF.

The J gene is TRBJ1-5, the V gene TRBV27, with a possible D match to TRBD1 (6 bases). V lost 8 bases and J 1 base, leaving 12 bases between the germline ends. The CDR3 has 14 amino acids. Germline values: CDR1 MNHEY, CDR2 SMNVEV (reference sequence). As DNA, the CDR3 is TGTGCCAGCGGGACACTCCGGAGCAATCAGCCCCAGCATTTT. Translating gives CASGTLRSNQPQHF.

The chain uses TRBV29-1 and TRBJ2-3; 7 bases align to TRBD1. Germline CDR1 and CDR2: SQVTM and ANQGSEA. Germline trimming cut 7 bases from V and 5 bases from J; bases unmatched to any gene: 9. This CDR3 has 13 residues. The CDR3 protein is CSAAPRQGDTQYF. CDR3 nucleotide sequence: TGCAGCGCCGCACCCCGACAGGGAGATACGCAGTATTTT.

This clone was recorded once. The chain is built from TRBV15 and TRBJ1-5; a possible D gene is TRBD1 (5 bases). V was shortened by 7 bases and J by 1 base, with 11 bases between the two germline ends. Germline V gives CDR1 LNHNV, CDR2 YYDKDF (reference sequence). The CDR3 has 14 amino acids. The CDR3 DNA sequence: TGTGCCACCATGTCGGGGCAGAGCAATCAGCCCCAGCATTTT. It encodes CATMSGQSNQPQHF.

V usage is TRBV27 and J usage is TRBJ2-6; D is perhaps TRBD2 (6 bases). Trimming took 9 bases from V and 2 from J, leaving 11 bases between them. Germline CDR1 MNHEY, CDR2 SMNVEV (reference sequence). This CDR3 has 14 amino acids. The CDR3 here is CASSGTAGANVLTF. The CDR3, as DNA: TGTGCCAGTTCGGGGACTGCTGGGGCCAACGTCCTGACTTTC.

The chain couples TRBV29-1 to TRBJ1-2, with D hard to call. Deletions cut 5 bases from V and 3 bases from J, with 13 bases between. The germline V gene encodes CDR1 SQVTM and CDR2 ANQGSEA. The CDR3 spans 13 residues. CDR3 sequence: CSVQKGSDYGYTF. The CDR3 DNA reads TGCAGCGTTCAAAAGGGTTCGGACTATGGCTACACCTTC. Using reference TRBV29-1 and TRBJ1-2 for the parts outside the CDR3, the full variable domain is SAVISQKPSRDICQRGTSLTIQCQVDSQVTMMFWYRQQPGQSLTLIATANQGSEATYESGFVIDKFPISRPNLTFSTLTVSNMSPEDSSIYLCSVQKGSDYGYTFGSGTRLTVV.

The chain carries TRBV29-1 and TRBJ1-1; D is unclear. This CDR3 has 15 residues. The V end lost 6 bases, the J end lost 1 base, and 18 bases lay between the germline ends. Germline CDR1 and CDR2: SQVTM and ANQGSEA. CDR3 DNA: TGCAGCGTGGAGAATCCGGACGGAAAGAACACTGAAGCTTTCTTT. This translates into CSVENPDGKNTEAFF.

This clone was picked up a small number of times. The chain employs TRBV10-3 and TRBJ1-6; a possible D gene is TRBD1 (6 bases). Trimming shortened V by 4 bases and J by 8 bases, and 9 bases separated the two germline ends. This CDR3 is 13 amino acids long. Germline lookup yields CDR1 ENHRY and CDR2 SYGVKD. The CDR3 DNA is TGTGCCATCAGTGGAAACAGGGATTCACCCCTCCACTTT. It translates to CAISGNRDSPLHF.

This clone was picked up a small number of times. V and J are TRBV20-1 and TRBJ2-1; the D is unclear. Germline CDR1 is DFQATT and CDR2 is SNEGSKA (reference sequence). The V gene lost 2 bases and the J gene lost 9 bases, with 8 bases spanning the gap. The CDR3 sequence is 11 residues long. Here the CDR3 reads CSARTDIEQFF. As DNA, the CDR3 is TGCAGTGCTAGAACCGATATTGAGCAGTTCTTC.

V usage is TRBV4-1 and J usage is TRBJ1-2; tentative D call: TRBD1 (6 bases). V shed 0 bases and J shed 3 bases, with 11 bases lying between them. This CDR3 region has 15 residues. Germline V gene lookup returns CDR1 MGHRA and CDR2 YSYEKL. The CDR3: CASSQDVTGHYGYTF. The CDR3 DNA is TGCGCCAGCAGCCAAGATGTGACAGGACACTATGGCTACACCTTC.

CDR3 in DNA: TGTGCCAGCAGTCCCATCCCGGGACACCCTAATGAAAAACTGTTTTTT. It specifies CASSPIPGHPNEKLFF. The chain carries TRBV27 and TRBJ1-4, with D possibly TRBD1 on 6 matching bases. Germline V CDR1 and CDR2: MNHEY, SMNVEV (reference sequence). Trimming took off 5 bases at V and 3 bases at J, with 16 bases between the two ends. The CDR3 loop spans 16 amino acids.

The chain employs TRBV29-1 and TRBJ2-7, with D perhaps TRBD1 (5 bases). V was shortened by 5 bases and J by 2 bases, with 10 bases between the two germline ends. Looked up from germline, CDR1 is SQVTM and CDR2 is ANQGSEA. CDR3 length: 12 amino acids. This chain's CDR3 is CSVRETAYEQYF. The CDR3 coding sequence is TGCAGCGTTCGAGAGACAGCCTACGAGCAGTACTTC.

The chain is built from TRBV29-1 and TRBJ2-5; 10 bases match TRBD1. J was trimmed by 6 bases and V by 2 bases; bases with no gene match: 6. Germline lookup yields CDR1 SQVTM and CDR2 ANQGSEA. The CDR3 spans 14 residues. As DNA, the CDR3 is TGCAGCGTTGAATCCCGACAGGGGGCGAAGACCCAGTACTTC. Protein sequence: CSVESRQGAKTQYF. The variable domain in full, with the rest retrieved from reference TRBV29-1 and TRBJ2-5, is SAVISQKPSRDICQRGTSLTIQCQVDSQVTMMFWYRQQPGQSLTLIATANQGSEATYESGFVIDKFPISRPNLTFSTLTVSNMSPEDSSIYLCSVESRQGAKTQYFGPGTRLLVL.

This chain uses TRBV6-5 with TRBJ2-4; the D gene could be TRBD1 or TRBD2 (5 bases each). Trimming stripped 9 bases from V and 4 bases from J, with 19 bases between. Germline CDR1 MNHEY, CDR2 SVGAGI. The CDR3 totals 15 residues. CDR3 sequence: CASKGLGDGKNIQYF. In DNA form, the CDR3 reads TGTGCCAGTAAGGGATTAGGGGACGGGAAAAACATTCAGTACTTC.

Here the CDR3 reads CAWKAVGVNQPQHF. CDR3 nucleotides: TGTGCCTGGAAGGCTGTAGGGGTCAATCAGCCCCAGCATTTT. The chain joins TRBV30 to TRBJ1-5, with D possibly matching TRBD1 (5 bases). In germline, CDR1 is GTSNPN, CDR2 SVGIG (reference sequence). The CDR3 has 14 amino acids. Trimming took off 4 bases at V and 3 bases at J, with 13 bases between the two ends.

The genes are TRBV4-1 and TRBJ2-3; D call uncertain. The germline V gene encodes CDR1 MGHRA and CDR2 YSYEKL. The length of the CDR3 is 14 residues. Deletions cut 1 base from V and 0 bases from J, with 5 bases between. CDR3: CASSQAVSTDTQYF. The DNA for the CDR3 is TGCGCCAGCAGCCAAGCGGTTAGCACAGATACGCAGTATTTT.

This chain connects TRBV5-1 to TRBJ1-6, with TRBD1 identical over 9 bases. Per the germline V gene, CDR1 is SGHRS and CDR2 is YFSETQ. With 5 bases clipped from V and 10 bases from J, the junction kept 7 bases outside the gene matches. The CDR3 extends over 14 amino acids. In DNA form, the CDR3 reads TGCGCCAGCAGGCAGGGACAGGGCGAATCACCCCTCCACTTT. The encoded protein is CASRQGQGESPLHF.

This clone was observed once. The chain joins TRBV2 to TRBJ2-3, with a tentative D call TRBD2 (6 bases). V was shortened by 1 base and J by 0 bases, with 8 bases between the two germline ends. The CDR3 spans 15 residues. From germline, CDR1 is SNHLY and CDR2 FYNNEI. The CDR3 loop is CASSEGLASTDTQYF. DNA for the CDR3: TGTGCCAGCAGTGAAGGTCTAGCGAGCACAGATACGCAGTATTTT.

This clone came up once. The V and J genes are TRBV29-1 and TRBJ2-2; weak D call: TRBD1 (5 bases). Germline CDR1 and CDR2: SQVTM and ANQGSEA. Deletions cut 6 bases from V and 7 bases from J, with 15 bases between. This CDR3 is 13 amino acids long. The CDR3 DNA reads TGCAGCGTCTCAGGGCCCCAGAGCGGGGAGCTGTTTTTT. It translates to CSVSGPQSGELFF.

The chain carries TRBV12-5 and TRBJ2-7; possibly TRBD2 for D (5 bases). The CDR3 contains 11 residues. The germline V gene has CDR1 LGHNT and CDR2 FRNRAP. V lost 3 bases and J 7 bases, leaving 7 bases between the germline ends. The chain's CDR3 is CASGFPGEQYF. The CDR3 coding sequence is TGTGCTAGTGGTTTTCCGGGAGAGCAGTACTTC.

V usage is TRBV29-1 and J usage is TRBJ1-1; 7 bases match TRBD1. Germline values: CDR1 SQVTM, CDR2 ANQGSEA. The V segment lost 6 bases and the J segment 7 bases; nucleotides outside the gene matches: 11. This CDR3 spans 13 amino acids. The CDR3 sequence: CSVINRGSGEAFF. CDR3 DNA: TGCAGCGTCATAAACAGGGGTTCGGGTGAAGCTTTCTTT.